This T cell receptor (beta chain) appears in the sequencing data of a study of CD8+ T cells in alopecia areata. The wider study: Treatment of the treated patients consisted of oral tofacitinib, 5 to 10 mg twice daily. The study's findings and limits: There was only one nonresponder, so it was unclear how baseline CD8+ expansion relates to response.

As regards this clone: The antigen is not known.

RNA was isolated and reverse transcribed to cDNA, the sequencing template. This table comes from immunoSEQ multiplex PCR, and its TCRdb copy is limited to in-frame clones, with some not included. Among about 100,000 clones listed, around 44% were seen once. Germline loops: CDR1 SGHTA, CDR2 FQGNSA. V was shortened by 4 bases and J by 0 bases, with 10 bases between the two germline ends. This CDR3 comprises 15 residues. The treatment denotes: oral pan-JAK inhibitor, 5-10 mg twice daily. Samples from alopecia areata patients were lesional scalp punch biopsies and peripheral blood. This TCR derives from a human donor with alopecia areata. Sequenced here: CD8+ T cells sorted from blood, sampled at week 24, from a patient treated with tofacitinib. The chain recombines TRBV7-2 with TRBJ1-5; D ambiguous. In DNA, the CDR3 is TGTGCCAGCAGCTGGGGTCGGGGTAGCAATCAGCCCCAGCATTTT. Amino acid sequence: CASSWGRGSNQPQHF.